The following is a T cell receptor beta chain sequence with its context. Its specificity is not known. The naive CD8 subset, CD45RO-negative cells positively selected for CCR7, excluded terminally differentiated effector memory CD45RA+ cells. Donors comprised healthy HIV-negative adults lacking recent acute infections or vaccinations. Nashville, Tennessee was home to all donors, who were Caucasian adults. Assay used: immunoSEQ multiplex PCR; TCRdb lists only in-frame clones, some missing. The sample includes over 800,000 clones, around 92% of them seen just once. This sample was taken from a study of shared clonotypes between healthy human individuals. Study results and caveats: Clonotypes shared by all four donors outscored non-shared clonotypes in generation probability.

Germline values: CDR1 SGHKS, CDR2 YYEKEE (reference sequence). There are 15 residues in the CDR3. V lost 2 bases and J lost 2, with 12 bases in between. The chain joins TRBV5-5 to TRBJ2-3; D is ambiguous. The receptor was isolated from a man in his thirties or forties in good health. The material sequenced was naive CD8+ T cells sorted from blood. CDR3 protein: CASSFFDNPTDTQYF. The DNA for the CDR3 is TGTGCCAGCAGCTTTTTCGACAACCCCACAGATACGCAGTATTTT.